This record covers a single T cell receptor beta chain. No antigen is known for it. This sample was taken from a study of OX40 agonist ivuxolimab in advanced cancers. About the study: Partial responses were observed in three patients, of whom one had hepatocellular carcinoma and two had cutaneous melanoma. General study findings and limits: Partial responders at 0.1-3.0 mg/kg had among the lowest clonal expansion.

The repertoire was sequenced with immunoSEQ multiplex PCR; TCRdb's copy has only in-frame clones and lacks some. The sample includes approximately 67,000 clones, 83% of them seen just once. The CDR3 is 13 residues long. V was clipped by 2 bases and J by 2 bases, with 6 bases between them. CDR1 is KGHSH, CDR2 LQKENI, per germline. The starting material was CD4+ or CD8+ T cells sorted from blood, obtained in a trial of the OX40 agonist ivuxolimab. This clonotype was obtained from an adult with an advanced solid tumor such as melanoma, head and neck, liver or kidney cancer. The chain recombines TRBV18 with TRBJ2-5; no firm D call. DNA for the CDR3: TGTGCCAGCTCACCAAAAATACAAGAGACCCAGTACTTC. It yields the protein CASSPKIQETQYF.